One and the same sample provided the 28 T cell receptor beta chains below, sequenced in a study of blood T cell repertoires in COVID-19. Sequencing was performed with immunoSEQ multiplex PCR; in TCRdb, only in-frame clones are kept and a portion is missing. The repertoire holds 150,000 to 200,000 clones, with around 85% as singletons. Input material: peripheral blood. The receptors here all came from a human donor with active or convalescent COVID-19. The donor label of this sample is uncertain.

This chain connects TRBV6-5 to TRBJ1-6, with unresolved D. Germline loops: CDR1 MNHEY, CDR2 SVGAGI. The CDR3 sequence is 13 residues long. V gave up 7 bases and J gave up 6 bases, with 10 bases separating them. CDR3 residues: CASKETANSPLHF. DNA of the CDR3: TGTGCCAGCAAGGAAACAGCTAATTCACCCCTCCACTTT.

This chain connects TRBV7-9 to TRBJ1-1; 12 bases map to TRBD1. Germline V gene data show CDR1 as SEHNR and CDR2 as FQNEAQ (reference sequence). The CDR3 has 16 amino acids. Germline trimming cut 4 bases from V and 3 bases from J; bases unmatched to any gene: 6. Here the CDR3 DNA reads TGTGCCAGCAGCTCTGGGACAGGGGGCTTGCACACTGAAGCTTTCTTT. Protein product: CASSSGTGGLHTEAFF.

The chain is built from TRBV27 and TRBJ2-7, with a tentative D call TRBD2 (7 bases). This CDR3 contains 15 residues. V lost 9 bases to trimming and J lost 6 bases, with 24 bases between them. The germline V gene encodes CDR1 MNHEY and CDR2 SMNVEV (reference sequence). DNA of the CDR3: TGTGCCAGACGCGAAGGGGGAGGGCCCTTTTCCGAGCAGTACTTC. It encodes CARREGGGPFSEQYF.

The chain joins TRBV19 to TRBJ2-3; 10 bases match TRBD2. CDR1 is LNHDA, CDR2 SQIVND, per germline (reference sequence). J lost 2 bases, V lost 7 bases, and 9 bases had no gene match. The CDR3 loop spans 16 amino acids. Here the CDR3 reads CASKLAGGSFTDTQYF. The CDR3 DNA is TGTGCCAGTAAATTAGCGGGAGGTTCCTTCACAGATACGCAGTATTTT.

The chain carries TRBV10-3 and TRBJ2-7, with D maybe TRBD1 (5 bases). Trimming cost V 4 bases and J 5 bases, with 18 bases left between them. CDR3 length: 15 residues. Per the germline V gene, CDR1 is ENHRY and CDR2 is SYGVKD. For the CDR3, the DNA is TGTGCCATCAGTGCTCCCAGGGATGGAATGAACGAGCAGTACTTC. Translation: CAISAPRDGMNEQYF.

CDR3 sequence: CASSPLVSNEQFF. The CDR3 region has the DNA TGTGCCAGCAGCCCACTAGTAAGTAATGAGCAGTTCTTC. The chain links TRBV6-5 to TRBJ2-1, with D maybe TRBD2 (5 bases). This CDR3 has 13 amino acids. Deletions cut 6 bases from V and 7 bases from J, with 13 bases between. Germline V gene sequence: CDR1 MNHEY, CDR2 SVGAGI.

The CDR3: CASSPRQTGELFF. CDR3 DNA sequence: TGTGCCAGCAGTCCTCGACAGACCGGGGAGCTGTTTTTT. J is TRBJ2-2 and V is TRBV27; tentative D call: TRBD1 (5 bases). CDR1 MNHEY and CDR2 SMNVEV come from the germline V gene (reference sequence). The CDR3 length is 13 residues. Deletions cut 5 bases from V and 5 bases from J, with 9 bases between.

In this sample, this clone turned up a few times. The J gene is TRBJ1-1, the V gene TRBV7-2, with D unclear. The CDR3 covers 13 residues. Trimming took off 1 base at V and 8 bases at J, with 11 bases between the two ends. From germline, CDR1 is SGHTA and CDR2 FQGNSA. The CDR3 region is CASSLGGGGEAFF. CDR3 bases: TGTGCCAGCAGCTTAGGAGGCGGTGGCGAAGCTTTCTTT.

This chain links TRBV30 with TRBJ1-1; D perhaps matches TRBD1 (5 bases). V lost 0 bases, J lost 11 bases, and 22 bases lay in between. Germline CDR1 reads GTSNPN; CDR2 reads SVGIG (reference sequence). CDR3 length: 15 residues. CDR3 loop: CAWSVPAGGLSRAFF. The CDR3 DNA reads as TGTGCCTGGAGTGTACCCGCGGGGGGATTAAGCCGCGCTTTCTTT.

This clone was observed a single time. The rearrangement uses TRBV11-2 and TRBJ1-5; the D is unclear. Per the germline V gene, CDR1 is SGHAT and CDR2 is FQNNGV. The CDR3 consists of 13 residues. V was shortened by 1 base and J by 4 bases, with 5 bases between the two germline ends. CDR3 nucleotide sequence: TGTGCCAGCAGCTTAGGAGAGAATCAGCCCCAGCATTTT. Translating gives CASSLGENQPQHF. Full variable domain (rest looked up from reference TRBV11-2 and TRBJ1-5): EAGVAQSPRYKIIEKRQSVAFWCNPISGHATLYWYQQILGQGPKLLIQFQNNGVVDDSQLPKDRFSAERLKGVDSTLKIQPAKLEDSAVYLCASSLGENQPQHFGDGTRLSIL.

As DNA, the CDR3 is TGTGCCAGCAGTTACGGGGGTGGCGAGCAGTACTTC. Translated, it gives CASSYGGGEQYF. The rearrangement links TRBV12-3 or TRBV12-4 to TRBJ2-7; perhaps TRBD2 as D (6 bases). The V end was cut by 4 bases, the J end by 6 bases, with 10 bases between. The CDR3 consists of 12 residues.

The rearrangement links TRBV9 to TRBJ1-4, with TRBD1 as a possible D gene (5 bases). V lost 4 bases and J 5 bases, leaving 18 bases between the germline ends. CDR1 SGDLS and CDR2 YYNGEE come from the germline V gene. The CDR3 is 16 amino acids. CDR3 bases: TGTGCCAGCAGCCCTCAGCCGGAGGGGTTCAATGAAAAACTGTTTTTT. This encodes CASSPQPEGFNEKLFF.

This clone appeared a single time. The chain employs TRBV28 and TRBJ2-3; 10 bases agree with TRBD1. The CDR3 is 14 amino acids. The germline V gene encodes CDR1 MDHEN and CDR2 SYDVKM. V trimming: 2 bases; J trimming: 6 bases; junction bases outside the gene matches: 2. The CDR3 region has the DNA TGTGCCAGCAGTTTAGACAGGGGGCGGGATACGCAGTATTTT. Amino acid sequence: CASSLDRGRDTQYF.

The V call is TRBV6-2 or TRBV6-3, the J call TRBJ2-4; 7 nucleotides line up with TRBD2. This CDR3 comprises 14 residues. From germline, CDR1 is MNHEY and CDR2 SVGEGT. With 4 bases clipped from V and 8 bases from J, the junction kept 8 bases outside the gene matches. This chain's CDR3 is CASSSRREAHIQYF. CDR3 nucleotides: TGTGCCAGCAGTTCACGCCGGGAGGCCCACATTCAGTACTTC.

The chain carries TRBV7-2 and TRBJ2-7; D uncertain. Germline V lookup: CDR1 SGHTA, CDR2 FQGNSA. The CDR3 contains 15 residues. V was shortened by 0 bases and J by 0 bases, with 9 bases between the two germline ends. CDR3 sequence: CASSLAPVSSYEQYF. The CDR3 DNA is TGTGCCAGCAGCTTAGCGCCGGTCTCCTCCTACGAGCAGTACTTC.

There are many counts of this clone. V is TRBV7-2 and J is TRBJ2-7; 7 nucleotides agree with TRBD1. The CDR3 is 15 residues long. CDR1 is SGHTA and CDR2 is FQGNSA in the germline V gene. V shed 5 bases and J 0 bases; nucleotides not matched to a gene: 7. Here the CDR3 reads CASSLSTGNSYEQYF. The CDR3 coding sequence is TGTGCCAGCAGCCTATCGACAGGGAACTCCTACGAGCAGTACTTC.

This clone was seen just once. The rearrangement uses TRBV6-4 and TRBJ2-5, with a possible D match to TRBD2 (5 bases). V gave up 0 bases and J gave up 1 base, with 12 bases separating them. The V gene's germline CDR1 is MRHNA and CDR2 SNTAGT. The CDR3 totals 16 residues. The CDR3 sequence: CASSDSVLSGQETQYF. In nucleotides, the CDR3 is TGTGCCAGCAGTGACTCTGTCCTAAGCGGCCAAGAGACCCAGTACTTC.

The chain carries TRBV7-3 and TRBJ2-7; D is ambiguous. This CDR3 is 15 amino acids long. Germline V gives CDR1 SGHTA, CDR2 FQGTGA. V shed 2 bases and J shed 2 bases, with 13 bases lying between them. CDR3 sequence reads: CASSLVSGIAYEQYF. The CDR3 bases are TGTGCCAGCAGCTTAGTGTCGGGTATTGCCTACGAGCAGTACTTC. Filled out from reference TRBV7-3 and TRBJ2-7, the complete variable domain reads GAGVSQTPSNKVTEKGKYVELRCDPISGHTALYWYRQSLGQGPEFLIYFQGTGAADDSGLPNDRFFAVRPEGSVSTLKIQRTERGDSAVYLCASSLVSGIAYEQYFGPGTRLTVT.

This sequence joins TRBV11-3 and TRBJ2-1; TRBD2 matches 9 bases. CDR3 length equals 16 residues. V was clipped by 1 base and J by 2 bases; unmatched bases: 3. Germline lookup yields CDR1 SGHNT and CDR2 YENEEA. The CDR3 spells CASSLGSGGTYNEQFF. The CDR3 DNA reads as TGTGCCAGCAGCTTAGGTAGCGGGGGCACCTACAATGAGCAGTTCTTC.

Remarks on this clone: This same CDR3 is encoded by further DNA sequences in the sample. CDR3 nucleotides: TGCGCCAGCAGTTCGGGGGGGGGCACAGATACGCAGTATTTT. Its protein product is CASSSGGGTDTQYF. V usage is TRBV5-1 and J usage is TRBJ2-3; 8 nucleotides line up with TRBD2. The CDR3 is 14 residues long. J lost 1 base, V lost 5 bases, and 3 bases had no gene match. The germline V gene has CDR1 SGHRS and CDR2 YFSETQ.

The V and J genes are TRBV5-1 and TRBJ2-3, with 14 bases fitting TRBD2. The V and J ends lost 4 bases and 6 bases, in that order; junction bases with no gene match: 10. The length of the CDR3 is 17 residues. Looked up from germline, CDR1 is SGHRS and CDR2 is YFSETQ. This CDR3 reads CASSPRTSGGSADTQYF. The CDR3 coding sequence is TGCGCCAGCAGCCCTCGGACTAGCGGGGGGTCTGCGGATACGCAGTATTTT.

The rearrangement uses TRBV5-6 and TRBJ1-5; 10 bases are shared with TRBD1. CDR3 length equals 14 residues. CDR1 is SGHDT, CDR2 YYEEEE, per germline. V trimming: 3 bases; J trimming: 4 bases; junction bases outside the gene matches: 1. In DNA form, the CDR3 reads TGTGCCAGCAGCTGGGGACAGGGGAATCAGCCCCAGCATTTT. As protein: CASSWGQGNQPQHF.

The chain employs TRBV5-1 and TRBJ1-4, with D tentatively TRBD1 (5 bases). The CDR3 runs to 16 residues. CDR1 is SGHRS and CDR2 is YFSETQ in the germline V gene. V was cut by 0 bases and J by 7 bases, with 16 bases left in between. This chain's CDR3 is CASSLADGGASEKLFF. CDR3 bases: TGCGCCAGCAGCTTGGCCGATGGAGGGGCTAGTGAAAAACTGTTTTTT. Full variable domain (rest looked up from reference TRBV5-1 and TRBJ1-4): KAGVTQTPRYLIKTRGQQVTLSCSPISGHRSVSWYQQTPGQGLQFLFEYFSETQRNKGNFPGRFSGRQFSNSRSEMNVSTLELGDSALYLCASSLADGGASEKLFFGSGTQLSVL.

This CDR3 reads CASSRDNKGNTIYF. The CDR3 nucleotides are TGTGCCAGCAGCCGGGACAATAAAGGAAACACCATATATTTT. This chain connects TRBV7-9 to TRBJ1-3; possibly TRBD1 for D (6 bases). CDR3 length equals 14 residues. Germline V gives CDR1 SEHNR, CDR2 FQNEAQ (reference sequence). The V gene lost 5 bases and the J gene lost 4 bases, with 12 bases spanning the gap.

About this clone: The junction and the germline gene differ at one end; a read error may be behind it. The rearrangement links TRBV10-3 to TRBJ1-2; 7 nucleotides agree with TRBD1. The CDR3 totals 17 residues. Germline-derived CDR1 and CDR2 are ENHRY and SYGVKD. CDR3 sequence (DNA): TGTGCCATCAATGAGTCAGGACAGGCGGAGAAGTCCTATGGCTACACCTTC. Its translation: CAINESGQAEKSYGYTF.

V usage is TRBV6-4 and J usage is TRBJ2-2; D is possibly TRBD2 (5 bases). Trimming took off 0 bases at V and 5 bases at J, with 10 bases between the two ends. Germline values: CDR1 MRHNA, CDR2 SNTAGT. This CDR3 is 15 amino acids long. The CDR3 sequence: CASSDSAPGTGELFF. Written as DNA, the CDR3 is TGTGCCAGCAGTGACTCGGCCCCGGGGACCGGGGAGCTGTTTTTT.

The DNA of the CDR3 is TGTGCCAGCTCACCGGTTCGTAGCGGGAGCATTCGAGACAATGAGCAGTTCTTC. It encodes CASSPVRSGSIRDNEQFF. The J gene is TRBJ2-1, the V gene TRBV18; 9 bases match TRBD2. Germline trimming cut 3 bases from V and 5 bases from J; bases unmatched to any gene: 14. The CDR3 covers 18 residues. Per germline, CDR1 KGHSH and CDR2 LQKENI.

This chain's CDR3 is CASRTGNSYNEQFF. In nucleotides, the CDR3 is TGCGCCAGCCGGACAGGGAATTCCTACAATGAGCAGTTCTTC. The rearrangement uses TRBV5-1 and TRBJ2-1; 8 bases fit TRBD1. The ends lost 7 bases at V and 1 base at J; junction bases unmatched: 4. Looked up from germline, CDR1 is SGHRS and CDR2 is YFSETQ. This CDR3 contains 14 residues.